The clone carrying this T cell receptor (beta chain) was picked up one time. This specimen comes from a study of blood T cell repertoires in COVID-19. Looking at the study overall: In each case, the material was cDNA or gDNA derived from T cells, B-cell-depleted T cells, or PBMCs.

Measured with immunoSEQ multiplex PCR; TCRdb has only the in-frame clones, and not every one. The repertoire consists of under 350,000 clones, with more than 85% occurring once and the leading ten covering 1.3%. The V gene lost 0 bases and the J gene lost 3 bases, with 8 bases spanning the gap. This CDR3 comprises 15 residues. Germline CDR1 reads LGHNA; CDR2 reads YSLEER. The V gene is TRBV4-3, the J gene TRBJ1-4; D gene unclear. Sequencing input: peripheral blood. This clonotype was obtained from a man between 65 and 79 years old with acute or convalescent COVID-19. The DNA for the CDR3 is TGCGCCAGCAGCCAAGACGAACTGTCTAATGAAAAACTGTTTTTT. As protein: CASSQDELSNEKLFF.